These T cell receptor beta chains were read from a single sample in a study of blood T cells in healthy people across ages. TCRdb passed the 5' RACE reads through MiXCR, listing each CDR3 protein once. The sample yields approximately 800,000 distinct CDR3 sequences, 35% to 40% seen once. Sequenced input: blood. All receptors derive from a man between 18 and 35 years old in good health. The CDR3 runs from the conserved cysteine through the conserved F or W. D genes are given only for firm matches. Rows give clone size only sometimes, using once, few, many, or a class for an expanded clone.

d_gene,j_gene,abundance,v_gene,CDR3nt,CDR3aa
TRBD1,TRBJ2-5,-,TRBV27,TGTGCCAGCAGTCTCCGGACAGGGCGGTGGGAGACCCAGTACTTC,CASSLRTGRWETQYF
-,TRBJ1-2,many,TRBV20-1,TGCAGTGCGCCTCAGGAGGTCGACTATGGCTACACCTTC,CSAPQEVDYGYTF
-,TRBJ1-4,many,TRBV29-1,TGCAGCGTTGTTTCTGCGGATGAAAAACTGTTTTTT,CSVVSADEKLFF
TRBD1,TRBJ1-4,-,TRBV7-9,TGTGCCAGCAGCCCCCCCGGATTTCAGGGGGAAAGTGAAAAACTGTTTTTT,CASSPPGFQGESEKLFF
-,TRBJ1-1,-,TRBV6-2/TRBV6-3,TGTGCCAGCAGTTACCCCCAGGGCCGAACTGAAGCTTTCTTT,CASSYPQGRTEAFF
-,TRBJ2-7,many,TRBV4-3,TGCGCCAGCAGCCAAGACAGGGGATCCTACGAGCAGTACTTC,CASSQDRGSYEQYF
-,TRBJ2-5,-,TRBV20-1,TGCAGTGCTAGAGCTGGCGGGTACCAAGAGACCCAGTACTTC,CSARAGGYQETQYF
-,TRBJ1-6,-,TRBV4-2,TGTGCCAGCAGCCAAGCCCCCACGGGGATATATTCACCCCTCCACTTT,CASSQAPTGIYSPLHF
-,TRBJ1-2,few,TRBV15,TGTGCCACCAGCAGAGATAACGCCCTGGGCTACACCTTC,CATSRDNALGYTF
TRBD1,TRBJ1-1,-,TRBV4-2,TGTGCCAGCAGCCGCCCGGGACAGGGAGTCACTGAAGCTTTCTTT,CASSRPGQGVTEAFF
-,TRBJ1-6,-,TRBV10-3,TGTGCCATCAGTGAGGGGACCGGTAATTCACCCCTCCACTTT,CAISEGTGNSPLHF
-,TRBJ1-2,-,TRBV9,TGTGCCAGCAGCGTAGTTGGGGGACCTAACTATGGCTACACCTTC,CASSVVGGPNYGYTF
TRBD2,TRBJ2-1,few,TRBV18,TGTGCCAGCTCACCGCGGGGGGGCGAGATCAATGAGCAGTTCTTC,CASSPRGGEINEQFF
-,TRBJ2-3,-,TRBV20-1,TGCAGTGCTAGAGATCCGAGAGGCGGCACAGATACGCAGTATTTT,CSARDPRGGTDTQYF
-,TRBJ2-5,many,TRBV12-3/TRBV12-4,TGTGCCAGCACCTCGGGCAGACAAGAGACCCAGTACTTC,CASTSGRQETQYF
-,TRBJ1-4,many,TRBV4-3,TGCGCCAGCAGCCTCGGACTTACTGAAGGTGAAAAACTGTTTTTT,CASSLGLTEGEKLFF
TRBD1,TRBJ2-3,-,TRBV5-1,TGCGCCAGCAGCTTGGACGGGACAGGGGCAGATACGCAGTATTTT,CASSLDGTGADTQYF
-,TRBJ2-3,few,TRBV6-6,TGTGCCAGCAGCCAGGGGAGCAAACCAAGCACAGATACGCAGTATTTT,CASSQGSKPSTDTQYF
TRBD1,TRBJ1-2,few,TRBV6-1,TGTGCCAGCAGAAGCCCGGGACAGGGGTTTGGCTACACCTTC,CASRSPGQGFGYTF
TRBD2,TRBJ2-1,-,TRBV7-2,TGTGCCGGGACTAGCGGGGGACCTTACGATAAGCAGTTCTTC,CAGTSGGPYDKQFF
TRBD1,TRBJ2-2,-,TRBV20-1,TGCAGTGCTAGAGATTTCAGGACAGGGTCCACCGGGGAGCTGTTTTTT,CSARDFRTGSTGELFF
TRBD1,TRBJ2-7,-,TRBV5-1,TGCGCCAGCAGCTTGCGGGGACAGGATTACAATGAGCAGTACTTC,CASSLRGQDYNEQYF
TRBD2,TRBJ2-3,-,TRBV7-2,TGTGCCAGCAGTTTTAGGGGACTAGCGGGGACAGATACGCAGTATTTT,CASSFRGLAGTDTQYF
-,TRBJ1-5,-,TRBV4-2,TGTGCCAGCAGCCAAGATGTGCAGGCGGGTCAGCCCCAGCATTTT,CASSQDVQAGQPQHF
-,TRBJ2-7,-,TRBV6-1,TGTGCCAGCAGTGAAGCGGGCAGCCGTAGCGAGCAGTACTTC,CASSEAGSRSEQYF
-,TRBJ2-1,-,TRBV27,TGTGCCAGCAGTTCCCCGCGCGGGGATGAGCAGTTCTTC,CASSSPRGDEQFF
TRBD1,TRBJ1-1,few,TRBV7-2,TGTGCCAGCAGCTTAAACGGACAGGGTCTTTCCGAAGCTTTCTTT,CASSLNGQGLSEAFF
TRBD1,TRBJ2-7,few,TRBV4-1,TGCGCCAGCAGCCAGCGGCAGGGGGACTCCTACGAGCAGTACTTC,CASSQRQGDSYEQYF
-,TRBJ1-1,-,TRBV4-3,TGCGCCAGCAGCCTCGGACACCGGAACACTGAAGCTTTCTTT,CASSLGHRNTEAFF
-,TRBJ2-1,-,TRBV4-3,TGCGCCAGCAGCCAATGGGCGGCTACCTACAATGAGCAGTTCTTC,CASSQWAATYNEQFF
-,TRBJ2-6,-,TRBV20-1,TGCAGTGCTCTGTACTCTGGGGCCAACGTCCTGACTTTC,CSALYSGANVLTF
-,TRBJ1-6,many,TRBV4-3,TGCGCCAGCAGCCAAGATCTAACAGACAATTCACCCCTCCACTTT,CASSQDLTDNSPLHF
TRBD2,TRBJ2-1,-,TRBV5-1,TGCGCCAGCAGGGGCGGGGGGGGCTACAATGAGCAGTTCTTC,CASRGGGGYNEQFF
-,TRBJ1-5,many,TRBV12-3/TRBV12-4,TGTGCCAGCAGCCTCGGGACTGCTAGACTCAATCAGCCCCAGCATTTT,CASSLGTARLNQPQHF
-,TRBJ2-5,few,TRBV6-5,TGTGCCAGCAGTCAGACTACTTCCGACTGGGAGACCCAGTACTTC,CASSQTTSDWETQYF